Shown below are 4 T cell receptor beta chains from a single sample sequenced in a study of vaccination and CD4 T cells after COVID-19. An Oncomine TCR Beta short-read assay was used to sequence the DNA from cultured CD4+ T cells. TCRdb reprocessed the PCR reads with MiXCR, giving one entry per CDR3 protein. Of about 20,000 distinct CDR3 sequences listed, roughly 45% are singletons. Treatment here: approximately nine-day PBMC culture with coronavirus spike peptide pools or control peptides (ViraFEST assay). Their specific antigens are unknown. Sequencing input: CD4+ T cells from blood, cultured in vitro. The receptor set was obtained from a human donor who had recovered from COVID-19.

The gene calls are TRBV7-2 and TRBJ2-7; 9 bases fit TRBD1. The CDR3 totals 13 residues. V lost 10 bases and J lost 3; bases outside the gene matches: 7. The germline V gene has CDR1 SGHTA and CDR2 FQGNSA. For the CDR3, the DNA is TGTGCCACCCGCGGGACAGGGAGCTACGAGCAGTACTTC. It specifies CATRGTGSYEQYF.

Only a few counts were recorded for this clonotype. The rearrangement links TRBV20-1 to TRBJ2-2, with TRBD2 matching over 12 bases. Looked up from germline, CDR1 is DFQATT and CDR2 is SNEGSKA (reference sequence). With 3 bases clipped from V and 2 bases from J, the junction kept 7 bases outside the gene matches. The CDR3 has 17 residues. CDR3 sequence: CSASSPSGRVNTGELFF. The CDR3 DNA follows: TGCAGTGCTAGTTCCCCTAGCGGGAGGGTCAACACCGGGGAGCTGTTTTTT.

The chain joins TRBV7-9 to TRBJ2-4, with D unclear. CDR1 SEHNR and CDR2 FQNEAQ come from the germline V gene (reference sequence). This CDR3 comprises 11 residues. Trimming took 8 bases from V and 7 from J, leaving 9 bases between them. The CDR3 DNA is TGTGCCAGCTCGGGTTCGAACATTCAGTACTTC. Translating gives CASSGSNIQYF. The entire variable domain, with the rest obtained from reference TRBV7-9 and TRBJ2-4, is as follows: DTGVSQNPRHKITKRGQNVTFRCDPISEHNRLYWYRQTLGQGPEFLTYFQNEAQLEKSRLLSDRFSAERPKGSFSTLEIQRTEQGDSAMYLCASSGSNIQYFGAGTRLSVL.

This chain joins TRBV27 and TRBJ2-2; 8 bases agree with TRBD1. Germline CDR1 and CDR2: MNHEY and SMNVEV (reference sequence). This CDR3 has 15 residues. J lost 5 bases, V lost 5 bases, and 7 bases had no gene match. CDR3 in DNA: TGTGCCAGCAGTCCCGGACAGGGTAGGACCGGGGAGCTGTTTTTT. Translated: CASSPGQGRTGELFF.